A single T cell receptor (beta chain) is shown here with its context. Its target is not known. This record belongs to a study of cytomegalovirus exposure and HLA in healthy donors. Study-level points and caveats: As confirmed in vitro, a few CMV-associated chains were specific for CMV antigens. Looking again later, the authors saw that most CMV-associated TCR beta chains seemed HLA-restricted.

The PCR ran on 60 Vbeta and 13 Jbeta primers. Libraries were prepared by immunoSEQ multiplex PCR; TCRdb keeps only in-frame clonotypes and omits some of them. The sample includes more than 95,000 clones, about 82% of them seen just once. As for the donors, each was a healthy bone marrow donor. This CDR3 is built from 16 residues. The V gene's germline CDR1 is SGHTA and CDR2 FQGNSA. The ends were cut back, 3 bases at V and 4 bases at J, with 16 bases in the middle. This TCR came from a man over 45 in good health and CMV-seronegative. The J gene is TRBJ1-3, the V gene TRBV7-2, with D maybe TRBD1 (5 bases). The sequenced sample consisted of PBMCs. The CDR3 nucleotides read TGTGCCAGCAGCTTGGCGGGGGGGAGTGAGGGAAACACCATATATTTT. It encodes CASSLAGGSEGNTIYF.